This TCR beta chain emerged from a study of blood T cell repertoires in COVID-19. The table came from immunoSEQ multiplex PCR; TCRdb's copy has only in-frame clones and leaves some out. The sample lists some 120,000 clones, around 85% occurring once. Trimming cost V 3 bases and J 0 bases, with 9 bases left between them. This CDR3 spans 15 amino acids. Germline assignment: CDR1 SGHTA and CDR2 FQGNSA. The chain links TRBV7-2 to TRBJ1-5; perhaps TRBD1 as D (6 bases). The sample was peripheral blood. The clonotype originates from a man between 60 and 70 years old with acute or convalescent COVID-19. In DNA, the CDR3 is TGTGCCAGCAGCTTGGACAGCGCTAGCAATCAGCCCCAGCATTTT. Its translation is CASSLDSASNQPQHF.